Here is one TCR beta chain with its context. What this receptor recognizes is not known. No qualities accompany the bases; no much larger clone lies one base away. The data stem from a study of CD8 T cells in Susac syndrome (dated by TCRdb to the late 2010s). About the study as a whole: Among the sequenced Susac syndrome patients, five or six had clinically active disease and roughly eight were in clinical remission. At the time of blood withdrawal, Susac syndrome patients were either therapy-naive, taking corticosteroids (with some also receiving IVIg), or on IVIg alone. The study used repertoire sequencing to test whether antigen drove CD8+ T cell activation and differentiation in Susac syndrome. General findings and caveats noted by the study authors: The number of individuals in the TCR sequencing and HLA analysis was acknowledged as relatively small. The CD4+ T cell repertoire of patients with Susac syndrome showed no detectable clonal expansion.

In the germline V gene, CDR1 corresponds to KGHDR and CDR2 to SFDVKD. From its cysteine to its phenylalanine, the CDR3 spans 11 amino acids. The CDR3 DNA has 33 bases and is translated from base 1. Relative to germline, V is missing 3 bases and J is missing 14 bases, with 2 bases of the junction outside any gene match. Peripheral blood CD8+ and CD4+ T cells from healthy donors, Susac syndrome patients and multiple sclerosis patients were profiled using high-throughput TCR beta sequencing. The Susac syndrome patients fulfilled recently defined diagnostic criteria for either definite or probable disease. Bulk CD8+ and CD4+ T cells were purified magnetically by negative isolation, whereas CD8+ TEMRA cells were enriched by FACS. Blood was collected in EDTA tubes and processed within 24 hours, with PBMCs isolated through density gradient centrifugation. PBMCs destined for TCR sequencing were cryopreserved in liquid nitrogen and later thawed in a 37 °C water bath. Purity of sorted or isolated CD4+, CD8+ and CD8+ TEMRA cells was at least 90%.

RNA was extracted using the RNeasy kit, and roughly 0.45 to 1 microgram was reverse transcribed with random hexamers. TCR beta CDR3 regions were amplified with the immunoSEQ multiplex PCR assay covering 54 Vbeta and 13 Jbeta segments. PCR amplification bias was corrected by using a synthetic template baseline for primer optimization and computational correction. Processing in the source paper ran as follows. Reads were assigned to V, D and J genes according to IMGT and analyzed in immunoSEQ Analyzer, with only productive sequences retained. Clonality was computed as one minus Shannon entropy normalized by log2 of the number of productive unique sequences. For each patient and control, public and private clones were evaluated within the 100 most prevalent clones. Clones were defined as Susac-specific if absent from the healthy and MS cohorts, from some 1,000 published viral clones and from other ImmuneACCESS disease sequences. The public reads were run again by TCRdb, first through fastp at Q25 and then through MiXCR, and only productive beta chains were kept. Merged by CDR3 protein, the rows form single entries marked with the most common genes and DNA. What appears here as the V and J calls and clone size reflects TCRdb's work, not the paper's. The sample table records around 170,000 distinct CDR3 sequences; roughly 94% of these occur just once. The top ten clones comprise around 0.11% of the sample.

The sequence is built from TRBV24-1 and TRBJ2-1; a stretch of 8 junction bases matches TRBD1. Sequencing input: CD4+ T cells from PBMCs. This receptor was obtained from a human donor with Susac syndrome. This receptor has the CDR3 CATSDGTGEFF. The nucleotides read TGTGCCACCAGTGATGGGACAGGTGAGTTCTTC.